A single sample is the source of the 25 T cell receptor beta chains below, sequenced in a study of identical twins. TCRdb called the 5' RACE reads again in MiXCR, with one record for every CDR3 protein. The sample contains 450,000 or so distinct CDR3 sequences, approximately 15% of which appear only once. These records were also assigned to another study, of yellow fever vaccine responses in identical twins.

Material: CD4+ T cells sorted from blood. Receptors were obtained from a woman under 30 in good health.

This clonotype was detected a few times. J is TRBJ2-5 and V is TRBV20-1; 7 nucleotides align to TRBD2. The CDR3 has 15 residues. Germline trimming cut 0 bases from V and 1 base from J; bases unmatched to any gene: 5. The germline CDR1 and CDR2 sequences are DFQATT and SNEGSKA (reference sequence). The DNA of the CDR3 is TGCAGTGCTAGAGATCTCCGCGGGAGCCAAGAGACCCAGTACTTC. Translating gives CSARDLRGSQETQYF.

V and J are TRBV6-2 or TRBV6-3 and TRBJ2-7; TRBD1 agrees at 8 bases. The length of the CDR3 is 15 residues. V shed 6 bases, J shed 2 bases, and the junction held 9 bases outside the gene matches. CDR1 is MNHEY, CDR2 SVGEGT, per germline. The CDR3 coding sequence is TGTGCCAGCAGACCCGGACAGGGATACACCTACGAGCAGTACTTC. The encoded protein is CASRPGQGYTYEQYF.

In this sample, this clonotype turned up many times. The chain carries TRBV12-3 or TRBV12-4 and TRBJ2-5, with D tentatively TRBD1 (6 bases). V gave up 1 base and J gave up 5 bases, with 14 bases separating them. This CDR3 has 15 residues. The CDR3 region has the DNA TGTGCCAGCAGTTTAGTCCAGGGGAGTTGGGAGACCCAGTACTTC. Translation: CASSLVQGSWETQYF.

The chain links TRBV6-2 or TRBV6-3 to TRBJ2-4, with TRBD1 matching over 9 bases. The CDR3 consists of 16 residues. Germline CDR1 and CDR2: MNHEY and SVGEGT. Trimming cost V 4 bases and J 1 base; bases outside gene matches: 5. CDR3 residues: CASSSRDRVAKNIQYF. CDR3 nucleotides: TGTGCCAGCAGTTCACGGGACAGGGTGGCCAAAAACATTCAGTACTTC.

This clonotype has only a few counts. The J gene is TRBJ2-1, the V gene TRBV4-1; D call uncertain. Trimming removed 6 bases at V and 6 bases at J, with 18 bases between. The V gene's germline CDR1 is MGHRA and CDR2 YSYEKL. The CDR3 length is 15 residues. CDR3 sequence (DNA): TGCGCCAGCAGAACGGAGACTTCCCACCGCAATGAGCAGTTCTTC. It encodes CASRTETSHRNEQFF.

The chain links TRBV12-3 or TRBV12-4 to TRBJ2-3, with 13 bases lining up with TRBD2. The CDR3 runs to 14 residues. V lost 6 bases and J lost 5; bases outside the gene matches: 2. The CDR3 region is CASRTSGGGDTQYF. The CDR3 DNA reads TGTGCCAGCAGAACTAGCGGGGGGGGAGATACGCAGTATTTT.

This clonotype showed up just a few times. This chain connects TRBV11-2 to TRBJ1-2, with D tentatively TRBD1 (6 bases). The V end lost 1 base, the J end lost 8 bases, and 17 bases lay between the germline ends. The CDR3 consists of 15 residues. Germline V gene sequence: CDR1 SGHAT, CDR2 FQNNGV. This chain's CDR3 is CASSLGVTGKGGYTF. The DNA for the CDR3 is TGTGCCAGCAGCTTAGGAGTAACAGGGAAGGGAGGCTACACCTTC.

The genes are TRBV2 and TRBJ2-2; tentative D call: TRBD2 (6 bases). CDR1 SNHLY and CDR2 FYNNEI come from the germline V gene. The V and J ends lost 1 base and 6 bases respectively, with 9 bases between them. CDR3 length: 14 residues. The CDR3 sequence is CASSEGGVPGELFF. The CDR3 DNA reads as TGTGCCAGCAGTGAAGGCGGGGTCCCCGGGGAGCTGTTTTTT.

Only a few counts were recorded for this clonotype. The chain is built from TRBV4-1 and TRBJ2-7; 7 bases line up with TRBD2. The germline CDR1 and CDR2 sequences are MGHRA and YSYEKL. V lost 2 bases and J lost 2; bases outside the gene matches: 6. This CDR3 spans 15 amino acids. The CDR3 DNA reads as TGCGCCAGCAGCCAAAGTGGTGGGAGGGCCTACGAGCAGTACTTC. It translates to CASSQSGGRAYEQYF.

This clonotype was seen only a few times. CDR3 coding DNA: TGTGCCATCAGTGAGCCGGGACAGGGGGCCTACGAGCAGTACTTC. Its protein is CAISEPGQGAYEQYF. The chain employs TRBV10-3 and TRBJ2-7; TRBD1 matches 11 bases. This CDR3 contains 15 residues. The junction had 2 bases not matched to a gene; V was cut back by 2 bases and J by 2 bases. Per the germline V gene, CDR1 is ENHRY and CDR2 is SYGVKD.

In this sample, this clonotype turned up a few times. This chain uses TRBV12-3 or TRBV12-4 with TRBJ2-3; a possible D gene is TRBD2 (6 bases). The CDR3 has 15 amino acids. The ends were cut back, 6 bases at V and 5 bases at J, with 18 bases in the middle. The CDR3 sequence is CASRPTSLVGDTQYF. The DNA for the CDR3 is TGTGCCAGCAGGCCTACTAGCCTAGTTGGAGATACGCAGTATTTT.

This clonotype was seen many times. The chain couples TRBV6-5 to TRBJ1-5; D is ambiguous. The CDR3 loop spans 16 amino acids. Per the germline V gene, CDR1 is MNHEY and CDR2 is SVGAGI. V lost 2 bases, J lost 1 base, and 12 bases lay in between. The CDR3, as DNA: TGTGCCAGCAGTTACCATCGGGGTGGGAGCAATCAGCCCCAGCATTTT. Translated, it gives CASSYHRGGSNQPQHF.

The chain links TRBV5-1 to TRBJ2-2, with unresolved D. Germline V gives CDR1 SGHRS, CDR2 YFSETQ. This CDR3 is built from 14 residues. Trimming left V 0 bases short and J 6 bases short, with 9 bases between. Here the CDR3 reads CASSLEWGSGELFF. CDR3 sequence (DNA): TGCGCCAGCAGCTTGGAGTGGGGTTCCGGGGAGCTGTTTTTT.

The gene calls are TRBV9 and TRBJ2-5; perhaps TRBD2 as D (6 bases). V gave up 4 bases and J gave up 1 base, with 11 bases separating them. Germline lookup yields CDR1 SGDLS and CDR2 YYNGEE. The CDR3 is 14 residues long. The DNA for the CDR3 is TGTGCCAGCAGCCCCCTGGGACTCCAAGAGACCCAGTACTTC. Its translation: CASSPLGLQETQYF. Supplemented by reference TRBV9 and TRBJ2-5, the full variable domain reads DSGVTQTPKHLITATGQRVTLRCSPRSGDLSVYWYQQSLDQGLQFLIQYYNGEERAKGNILERFSAQQFPDLHSELNLSSLELGDSALYFCASSPLGLQETQYFGPGTRLLVL.

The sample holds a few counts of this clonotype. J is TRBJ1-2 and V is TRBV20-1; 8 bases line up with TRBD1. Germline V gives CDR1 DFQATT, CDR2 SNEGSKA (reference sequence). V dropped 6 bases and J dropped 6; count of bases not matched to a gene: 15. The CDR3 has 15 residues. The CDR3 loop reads CSANLDRVDMDGYTF. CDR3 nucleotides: TGCAGTGCAAACTTGGACAGGGTTGATATGGATGGCTACACCTTC.

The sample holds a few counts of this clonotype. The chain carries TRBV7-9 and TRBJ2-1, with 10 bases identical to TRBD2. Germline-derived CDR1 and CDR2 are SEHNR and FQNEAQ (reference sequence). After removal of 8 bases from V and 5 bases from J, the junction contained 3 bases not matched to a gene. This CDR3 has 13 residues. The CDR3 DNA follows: TGTGCCAGCCATACTAGCGGGGACAATGAGCAGTTCTTC. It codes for CASHTSGDNEQFF.

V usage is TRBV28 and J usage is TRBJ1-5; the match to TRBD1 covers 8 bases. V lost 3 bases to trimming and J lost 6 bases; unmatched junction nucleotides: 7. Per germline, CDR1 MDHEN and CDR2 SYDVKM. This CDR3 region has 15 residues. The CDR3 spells CASSFIGQGGQPQHF. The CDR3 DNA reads TGTGCCAGCAGTTTTATCGGACAGGGCGGTCAGCCCCAGCATTTT.

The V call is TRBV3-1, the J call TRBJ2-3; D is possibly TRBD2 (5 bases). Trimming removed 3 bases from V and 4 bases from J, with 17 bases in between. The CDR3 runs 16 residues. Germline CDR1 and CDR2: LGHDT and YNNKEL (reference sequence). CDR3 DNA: TGTGCCAGCAGCCACCCACCAGCCACCGGGGCAGATACGCAGTATTTT. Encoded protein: CASSHPPATGADTQYF.

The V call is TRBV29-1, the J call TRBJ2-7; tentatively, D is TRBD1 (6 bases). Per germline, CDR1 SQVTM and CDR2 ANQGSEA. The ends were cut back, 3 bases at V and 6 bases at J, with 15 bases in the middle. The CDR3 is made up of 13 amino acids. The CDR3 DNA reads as TGCAGCGTTGATTACAGGGTCCAAGGCGAGCAGTACTTC. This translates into CSVDYRVQGEQYF.

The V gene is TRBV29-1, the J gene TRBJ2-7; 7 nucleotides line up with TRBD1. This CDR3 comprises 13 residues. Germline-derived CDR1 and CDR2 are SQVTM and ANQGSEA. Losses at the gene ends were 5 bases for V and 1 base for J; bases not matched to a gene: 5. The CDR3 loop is CSVSTGVSYEQYF. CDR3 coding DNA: TGCAGCGTTTCAACAGGGGTGTCCTACGAGCAGTACTTC.

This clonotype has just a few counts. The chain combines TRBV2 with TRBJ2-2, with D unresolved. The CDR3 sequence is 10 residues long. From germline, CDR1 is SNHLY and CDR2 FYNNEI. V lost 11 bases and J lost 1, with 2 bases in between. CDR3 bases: TGTGCCGGGAACACCGGGGAGCTGTTTTTT. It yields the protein CAGNTGELFF.

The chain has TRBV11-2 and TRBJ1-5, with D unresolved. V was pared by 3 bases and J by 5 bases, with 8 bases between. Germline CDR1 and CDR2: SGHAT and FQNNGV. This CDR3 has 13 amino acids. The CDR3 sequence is CASSFGVDQPQHF. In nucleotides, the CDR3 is TGTGCCAGCAGCTTTGGGGTGGATCAGCCCCAGCATTTT. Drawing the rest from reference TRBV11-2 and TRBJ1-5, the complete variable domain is EAGVAQSPRYKIIEKRQSVAFWCNPISGHATLYWYQQILGQGPKLLIQFQNNGVVDDSQLPKDRFSAERLKGVDSTLKIQPAKLEDSAVYLCASSFGVDQPQHFGDGTRLSIL.

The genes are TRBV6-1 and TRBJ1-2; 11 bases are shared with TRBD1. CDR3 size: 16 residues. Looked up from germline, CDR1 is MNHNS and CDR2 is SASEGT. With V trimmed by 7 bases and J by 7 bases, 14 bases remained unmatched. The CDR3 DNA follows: TGTGCCAGCACCGATGGTAGAGGACAGGGGGCGCTTGGCTACACCTTC. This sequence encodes CASTDGRGQGALGYTF.

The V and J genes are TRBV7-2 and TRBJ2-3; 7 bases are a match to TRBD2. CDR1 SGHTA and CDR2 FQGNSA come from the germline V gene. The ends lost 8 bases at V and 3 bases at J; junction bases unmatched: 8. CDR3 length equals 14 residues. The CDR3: CASLADLGTDTQYF. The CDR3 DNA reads TGTGCCAGCCTAGCGGACCTCGGGACAGATACGCAGTATTTT.

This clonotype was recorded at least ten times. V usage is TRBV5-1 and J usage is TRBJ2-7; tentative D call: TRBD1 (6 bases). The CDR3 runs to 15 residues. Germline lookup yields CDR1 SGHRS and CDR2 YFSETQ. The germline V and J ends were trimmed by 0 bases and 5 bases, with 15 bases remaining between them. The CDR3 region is CASSLVLRQANEQYF. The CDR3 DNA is TGCGCCAGCAGCTTGGTTCTGCGACAGGCGAACGAGCAGTACTTC.